A single sample is the source of the 22 T cell receptor beta chains below, sequenced in a study of shared T cell receptors in the human thymus. TCRdb's table, derived via immunoSEQ multiplex PCR, lists solely in-frame clones and lacks some. The sample has 700,000 or so clones; around 85% are singletons. These data were likewise used in another study, on human thymus T cells.

The sample was thymocytes. These receptors were taken from a girl under two years old with a congenital heart defect.

The rearrangement joins TRBV4-1 to TRBJ1-4; 9 bases agree with TRBD1. The CDR3 is 17 amino acids. J was trimmed by 4 bases and V by 1 base; bases with no gene match: 7. Germline CDR1 is MGHRA and CDR2 is YSYEKL. CDR3 nucleotide sequence: TGCGCCAGCAGCCAAGGCTTCGGGGGACAGGGTAATGAAAAACTGTTTTTT. This sequence encodes CASSQGFGGQGNEKLFF.

V and J are TRBV27 and TRBJ1-5; perhaps TRBD1 as D (5 bases). Germline CDR1 is MNHEY and CDR2 is SMNVEV (reference sequence). The CDR3 is made up of 18 amino acids. CDR3 sequence reads: CGSGPPGRRGEANQPQHF. The CDR3 coding sequence is TGTGGATCCGGTCCCCCCGGTAGACGGGGGGAGGCCAATCAGCCCCAGCATTTT.

This clone was seen only once. The CDR3 DNA sequence: TGTGCCAGCAGTGTTAGCGGGGGCCTCCAAGAGACCCAGTACTTC. It translates to CASSVSGGLQETQYF. The chain couples TRBV2 to TRBJ2-5; 9 nucleotides line up with TRBD2. V shed 4 bases and J 1 base; nucleotides not matched to a gene: 4. Germline values: CDR1 SNHLY, CDR2 FYNNEI. The CDR3 is 15 amino acids.

The J gene is TRBJ1-2, the V gene TRBV27; D is perhaps TRBD1 (5 bases). The CDR3 has 16 amino acids. Germline V gene lookup returns CDR1 MNHEY and CDR2 SMNVEV (reference sequence). Trimming shortened V by 0 bases and J by 8 bases, and 19 bases separated the two germline ends. CDR3 residues: CASSLSTTVRKSGYTF. For the CDR3, the DNA is TGTGCCAGCAGTTTATCCACGACAGTACGGAAGTCGGGCTACACCTTC.

This clone was detected only a few times. The chain couples TRBV4-1 to TRBJ1-5; D gene unclear. Germline V gene lookup returns CDR1 MGHRA and CDR2 YSYEKL. The V and J ends lost 3 bases and 7 bases respectively, with 10 bases between them. The CDR3 length is 13 residues. The CDR3 region is CASSHALNQPQHF. In DNA, the CDR3 is TGCGCCAGCAGCCACGCTCTAAACCAGCCCCAGCATTTT.

This clone has only a few counts. In DNA, the CDR3 is TGTGCCAGCAGTGGCCGACAGGGGAAAGAGACCCAGTACTTC. Amino acids: CASSGRQGKETQYF. The rearrangement uses TRBV2 and TRBJ2-5; 8 nucleotides agree with TRBD1. Germline values: CDR1 SNHLY, CDR2 FYNNEI. The CDR3 has 14 amino acids. V gave up 4 bases and J gave up 3 bases; unmatched junction bases: 4.

This clone was counted once. The rearrangement joins TRBV10-2 to TRBJ2-5, with 9 bases matching TRBD2. With 5 bases clipped from V and 3 bases from J, the junction kept 4 bases outside the gene matches. Germline loops: CDR1 WSHSY, CDR2 SAAADI. The CDR3 is made up of 14 amino acids. CDR3 coding DNA: TGCGCCAGCAGTAGCGGGGGGCTTGAAGAGACCCAGTACTTC. Its translation is CASSSGGLEETQYF.

The J gene is TRBJ2-7, the V gene TRBV28, with a possible D match to TRBD2 (5 bases). Deletions cut 7 bases from V and 3 bases from J, with 16 bases between. The CDR3 extends over 14 amino acids. The germline gives CDR1 MDHEN, CDR2 SYDVKM. The CDR3 spells CASTERTGNYEQYF. CDR3 bases: TGTGCCAGCACCGAGCGGACGGGGAACTACGAGCAGTACTTC.

V is TRBV28 and J is TRBJ1-5; TRBD1 matches 11 bases. The CDR3 extends over 16 amino acids. The germline V gene encodes CDR1 MDHEN and CDR2 SYDVKM. The V and J ends lost 4 bases and 3 bases, in that order; junction bases with no gene match: 5. CDR3 DNA: TGTGCCAGCAGTTCGGGGACAGGGGGGATCAATCAGCCCCAGCATTTT. Translated: CASSSGTGGINQPQHF.

This clone showed up just a few times. The chain employs TRBV25-1 and TRBJ2-1; 15 bases agree with TRBD2. CDR1 and CDR2 (germline): MGHDK, SYGVNS. The junction had 13 bases not matched to a gene; V was cut back by 8 bases and J by 8 bases. The CDR3 runs to 17 residues. This CDR3 reads CASGPRTSGGGFDEQFF. Here the CDR3 DNA reads TGTGCCAGCGGCCCTCGGACTAGCGGGGGGGGATTTGATGAGCAGTTCTTC. The full variable domain, with the rest looked up from reference TRBV25-1 and TRBJ2-1, is EADIYQTPRYLVIGTGKKITLECSQTMGHDKMYWYQQDPGMELHLIHYSYGVNSTEKGDLSSESTVSRIRTEHFPLTLESARPSHTSQYLCASGPRTSGGGFDEQFFGPGTRLTVL.

This chain joins TRBV7-2 and TRBJ2-3; 10 bases agree with TRBD2. The ends lost 1 base at V and 6 bases at J; junction bases unmatched: 10. CDR3 length: 17 amino acids. The germline CDR1 and CDR2 sequences are SGHTA and FQGNSA. CDR3 coding DNA: TGTGCCAGCAGCTTAGTCGAGTATAGCGGGGGGTGGGATACGCAGTATTTT. It codes for CASSLVEYSGGWDTQYF.

The genes are TRBV6-5 and TRBJ1-1; D possibly corresponds to TRBD1 (5 bases). The CDR3 sequence is 15 residues long. CDR1 MNHEY and CDR2 SVGAGI come from the germline V gene. V was pared by 2 bases and J by 4 bases, with 14 bases between. CDR3 protein: CASSYVRGWGTEAFF. The CDR3 DNA follows: TGTGCCAGCAGTTACGTACGGGGGTGGGGCACTGAAGCTTTCTTT.

The chain links TRBV28 to TRBJ2-7; 9 bases fit TRBD1. The CDR3 runs 15 residues. Germline CDR1 MDHEN, CDR2 SYDVKM. The V and J ends lost 3 bases and 4 bases, in that order; junction bases with no gene match: 7. CDR3 residues: CASSLRDREVYEQYF. CDR3 nucleotide sequence: TGTGCCAGCAGTTTGAGGGACAGGGAAGTTTACGAGCAGTACTTC.

The gene calls are TRBV9 and TRBJ1-5; 7 nucleotides align to TRBD1. Trimming at V came to 7 bases and at J to 10 bases, leaving 11 bases not matched to a gene. The CDR3 extends over 13 amino acids. CDR1 is SGDLS and CDR2 is YYNGEE in the germline V gene. CDR3 amino acids: CASSQGPGRPQHF. CDR3 nucleotides: TGTGCCAGCTCACAGGGGCCGGGACGTCCCCAGCATTTT.

This sequence joins TRBV4-1 and TRBJ1-6; D ambiguous. CDR1 MGHRA and CDR2 YSYEKL come from the germline V gene. The CDR3 is made up of 20 amino acids. The V gene lost 0 bases and the J gene lost 1 base, with 19 bases spanning the gap. CDR3 nucleotide sequence: TGCGCCAGCAGCCAAGAACATCGGTTGAGGGAGGGATCCTATAATTCACCCCTCCACTTT. Translating gives CASSQEHRLREGSYNSPLHF.

This chain joins TRBV5-1 and TRBJ1-1; 7 nucleotides match TRBD1. Germline CDR1 and CDR2: SGHRS and YFSETQ. V lost 6 bases, J lost 2 bases, and 13 bases stayed unmatched. This CDR3 has 16 residues. This CDR3 reads CASTTDRWKSNTEAFF. The DNA of the CDR3 is TGCGCCAGCACCACGGACAGGTGGAAGTCAAACACTGAAGCTTTCTTT.

The chain carries TRBV28 and TRBJ1-2; perhaps TRBD1 as D (5 bases). With 6 bases removed from V and 9 bases from J, the gap between germline ends came to 26 bases. In germline, CDR1 is MDHEN, CDR2 SYDVKM. CDR3 length: 16 residues. CDR3 bases: TGTGCCAGCAGCACAGAGCCCCGACAGCTCAATAATCGCTACACCTTC. Translation: CASSTEPRQLNNRYTF.

The J gene is TRBJ1-5, the V gene TRBV6-5, with D perhaps matching TRBD1 (6 bases). The CDR3 sequence is 13 residues long. Trimming shortened V by 5 bases and J by 3 bases, and 8 bases separated the two germline ends. Per the germline V gene, CDR1 is MNHEY and CDR2 is SVGAGI. In DNA, the CDR3 is TGTGCCAGCAGTGGACAGCTCAATCAGCCCCAGCATTTT. Protein sequence: CASSGQLNQPQHF.

The chain is built from TRBV6-4 and TRBJ2-7, with 9 bases that match TRBD1. CDR3 size: 13 residues. CDR1 and CDR2 (germline): MRHNA, SNTAGT. J lost 5 bases, V lost 8 bases, and 7 bases had no gene match. This chain's CDR3 is CASPGTGIHEQYF. The CDR3 DNA sequence: TGTGCCAGCCCCGGGACAGGGATCCACGAGCAGTACTTC.

The CDR3 DNA sequence: TGTGCCTGGAGTGGACTTCAGGACAGCAGGAATGAAAAACTGTTTTTT. This codes for CAWSGLQDSRNEKLFF. This chain connects TRBV30 to TRBJ1-4; D possibly corresponds to TRBD1 (6 bases). Trimming took 1 base from V and 5 from J, leaving 17 bases between them. The CDR3 totals 16 residues. Germline V lookup: CDR1 GTSNPN, CDR2 SVGIG (reference sequence).

The J gene is TRBJ1-2, the V gene TRBV6-5, with unresolved D. The germline V and J ends were trimmed by 6 bases and 1 base, with 15 bases remaining between them. CDR1 and CDR2 (germline): MNHEY, SVGAGI. The CDR3 has 15 amino acids. CDR3 DNA sequence: TGTGCCAGCAGAGTAACAAAGCGTGGTAACTATGGCTACACCTTC. It codes for CASRVTKRGNYGYTF.

This clone is a singleton in its sample. The rearrangement joins TRBV28 to TRBJ1-2; D is possibly TRBD1 (6 bases). Germline loops: CDR1 MDHEN, CDR2 SYDVKM. This CDR3 comprises 16 residues. V shed 1 base and J shed 2 bases, with 14 bases lying between them. DNA of the CDR3: TGTGCCAGCAGTTTATCTTGGGGGCCTCCCAACTATGGCTACACCTTC. Its translation is CASSLSWGPPNYGYTF.